This T cell receptor (beta chain) comes out of a study of technical replicates of blood from a handful of donors. Sequencing was performed with immunoSEQ multiplex PCR; in TCRdb, only in-frame clones are kept and a portion is missing. The sample consists of approximately 75,000 clones, around nine tenths of them appearing once. The length of the CDR3 is 15 residues. Trimming took off 4 bases at V and 4 bases at J, with 15 bases between the two ends. CDR1 SGDLS and CDR2 YYNGEE come from the germline V gene. The J gene is TRBJ2-1, the V gene TRBV9; D is unresolved. The sequence derives from a human donor in good health. Sample: T cells isolated from PBMCs. CDR3 protein: CASSPPVTVYNEQFF. Written as DNA, the CDR3 is TGTGCCAGCAGCCCACCCGTAACGGTTTACAATGAGCAGTTCTTC.